The 5 T cell receptor beta chains below come from one sample, sequenced in a study of vaccination and CD4 T cells after COVID-19. These receptors' antigens are unknown. Treatment: approximately 9-day PBMC culture with coronavirus spike peptide pools or control peptides (ViraFEST assay). Sequencing of cultured CD4+ T cell DNA used the Oncomine TCR Beta short-read assay. TCRdb independently ran MiXCR on the PCR reads; one entry per CDR3 protein. This repertoire shows some 20,000 distinct CDR3 sequences, roughly half found once; its top ten account for around 7%. Sequenced material: CD4+ T cells from blood, cultured in vitro. Receptors originate from a human donor who had recovered from COVID-19.

The gene calls are TRBV7-2 and TRBJ2-3; possibly TRBD2 for D (5 bases). Germline V gene data show CDR1 as SGHTA and CDR2 as FQGNSA. CDR3 size: 15 residues. V was shortened by 5 bases and J by 0 bases, with 12 bases between the two germline ends. CDR3 nucleotides: TGTGCCAGCAGCCCGTTAGGACTGAGCACAGATACGCAGTATTTT. Its translation is CASSPLGLSTDTQYF.

This clonotype occurred once. J is TRBJ2-7 and V is TRBV28; 8 bases align to TRBD1. This CDR3 is 15 amino acids long. Germline V gene data show CDR1 as MDHEN and CDR2 as SYDVKM. Trimming cost V 5 bases and J 3 bases; bases outside gene matches: 9. The CDR3 here is CASSPGQGHFYEQYF. CDR3 nucleotides: TGTGCCAGCAGTCCCGGACAGGGACACTTCTACGAGCAGTACTTC.

This clonotype was counted between two and nine times. The rearrangement links TRBV6-1 to TRBJ1-5, with D perhaps matching TRBD1 (5 bases). This CDR3 region has 11 residues. V was cut by 3 bases and J by 11 bases, with 8 bases left in between. The germline gives CDR1 MNHNS, CDR2 SASEGT. The CDR3 loop reads CASSEGPAQHF. CDR3 DNA sequence: TGTGCCAGCAGTGAGGGGCCGGCCCAGCATTTT.

This chain connects TRBV5-4 to TRBJ1-3, with D uncertain. Germline V CDR1 and CDR2: SGHNT, YYREEE (reference sequence). The V and J ends lost 0 bases and 0 bases respectively, with 7 bases between them. The CDR3 has 15 residues. For the CDR3, the DNA is TGTGCCAGCAGCTTGGATCGGTCCTCTGGAAACACCATATATTTT. This translates into CASSLDRSSGNTIYF.

The chain uses TRBV6-1 and TRBJ1-3, with 8 nucleotides matching TRBD1. The CDR3 sequence is 15 residues long. After removal of 4 bases from V and 2 bases from J, the junction contained 4 bases not matched to a gene. Germline CDR1 reads MNHNS; CDR2 reads SASEGT. DNA of the CDR3: TGTGCCAGCAGTGGGGAGACAGGGGCTGGAAACACCATATATTTT. This translates into CASSGETGAGNTIYF.